This TCR beta chain emerged from a study of cytomegalovirus exposure and HLA in healthy donors. Study as a whole: Around 81% of approximately 400 genotyped donors fell in the Caucasian-associated ancestry cluster.

As to this clone: Its target is not known.

The CDR3 consists of 14 residues. Germline CDR1 and CDR2: SGHNT and YYREEE (reference sequence). Trimming shortened V by 4 bases and J by 2 bases, and 13 bases separated the two germline ends. Whole-study results and caveats: The authors excluded some V segments, including TRBV6-2 and TRBV6-3, as indistinguishable. Specific recognition of CMV antigens was confirmed in vitro for a few chains (all CMV-associated). Most of the TCR beta V segments (in an earlier analysis) were productive either about 90% or about 30% of the time.

It was with 60 Vbeta and 13 Jbeta primers that the PCR ran. Using immunoSEQ multiplex PCR, the repertoire was profiled, and TCRdb retains in-frame clones only, with some absent. This sample has more than 150,000 clones, with over 60% found just once. The rearrangement joins TRBV5-4 to TRBJ2-7, with D perhaps matching TRBD1 (5 bases). This clonotype was obtained from a man in his late teens or twenties in good health and CMV-seronegative. Material: PBMCs. The chain's CDR3 is CASSAPGPTYEQYF. The DNA of the CDR3 is TGTGCCAGCAGCGCCCCAGGGCCGACCTACGAGCAGTACTTC.